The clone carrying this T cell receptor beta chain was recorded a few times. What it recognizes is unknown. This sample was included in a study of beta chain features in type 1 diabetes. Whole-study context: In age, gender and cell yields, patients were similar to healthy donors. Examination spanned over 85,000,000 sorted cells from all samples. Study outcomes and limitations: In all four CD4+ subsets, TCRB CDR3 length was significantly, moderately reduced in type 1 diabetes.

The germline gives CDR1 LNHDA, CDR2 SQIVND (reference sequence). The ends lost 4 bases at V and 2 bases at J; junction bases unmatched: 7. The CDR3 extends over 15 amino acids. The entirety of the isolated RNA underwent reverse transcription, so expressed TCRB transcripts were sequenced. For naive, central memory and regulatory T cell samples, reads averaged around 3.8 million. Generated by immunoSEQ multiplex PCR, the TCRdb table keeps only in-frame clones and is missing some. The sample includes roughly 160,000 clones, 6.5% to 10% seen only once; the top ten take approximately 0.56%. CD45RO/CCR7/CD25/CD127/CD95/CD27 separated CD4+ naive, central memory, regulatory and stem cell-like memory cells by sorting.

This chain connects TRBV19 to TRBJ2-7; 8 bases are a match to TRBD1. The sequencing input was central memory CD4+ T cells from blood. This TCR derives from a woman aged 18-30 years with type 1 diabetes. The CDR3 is CASSTLGQGAYEQYF. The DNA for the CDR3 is TGTGCCAGTAGTACCCTTGGACAGGGTGCCTACGAGCAGTACTTC. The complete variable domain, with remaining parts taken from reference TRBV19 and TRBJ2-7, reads DGGITQSPKYLFRKEGQNVTLSCEQNLNHDAMYWYRQDPGQGLRLIYYSQIVNDFQKGDIAEGYSVSREKKESFPLTVTSAQKNPTAFYLCASSTLGQGAYEQYFGPGTRLTVT.